Described below is a single T cell receptor (beta chain) sequence and its context. CDR3 length: 17 amino acids. V dropped 0 bases and J dropped 7 bases, with 18 bases sitting between them. Germline V gene lookup returns CDR1 LNHNV and CDR2 YYDKDF (reference sequence). The record originates from a study of blood T cell repertoires in COVID-19. Study information: For recovered donors of Cohort 3, there were two negative PCRs, clearance, or symptom resolution. Spain, Italy and the United States supplied samples that represented acute and convalescent COVID-19. PBMCs, B-cell-depleted T cells, or T cells provided the cDNA or gDNA that made up the material.

In the source study's methods: The authors estimated nucleated cell counts from reference gene primer amplification. Libraries were prepared by immunoSEQ multiplex PCR; TCRdb keeps only in-frame clonotypes and omits some of them. That table gives V, J and clone size, and the DNA gave D and trimming. The profile shows over 200,000 clones, approximately 87% of them singletons. The sequence derives from a woman aged 45-60 years in a cohort exposed to, infected with or recovered from COVID-19 (not recorded which). The material sequenced was PBMCs or T cells enriched from blood (not recorded which). This chain links TRBV15 with TRBJ1-4, with no clear D. The CDR3 DNA follows: TGTGCCACCAGCAGAGATGGAGGAAGGCTCCGGGGTGAAAAACTGTTTTTT. It codes for CATSRDGGRLRGEKLFF.